This T cell receptor beta chain was identified during a study of shared clonotypes between healthy human individuals. Study context: CD4 naive and memory got three plates each, CD8 naive two, CD8 memory one. General study results and limits: Clonotypes shared by all four donors outscored non-shared clonotypes in generation probability.

This clone was counted many times. Its antigen is not known. This specimen includes other DNA sequences encoding the same CDR3. Using immunoSEQ multiplex PCR, the repertoire was profiled, and TCRdb retains in-frame clones only, with some absent. The sample lists over a million clones; around 75% were seen once. The junction had 2 bases not matched to a gene; V was cut back by 5 bases and J by 3 bases. Germline V gene data show CDR1 as SGHTA and CDR2 as FQGNSA. The CDR3 consists of 13 residues. This chain joins TRBV7-2 and TRBJ2-7, with 9 positions matching TRBD2. The receptor comes from a man in his late teens or twenties in good health. Sequencing was done on a sample of memory CD4+ T cells sorted from blood. Subset indicated: CD45RA-negative fraction. CDR3 loop: CASSLSGGYEQYF. CDR3 bases: TGTGCCAGCAGCCTTAGCGGGGGCTACGAGCAGTACTTC.